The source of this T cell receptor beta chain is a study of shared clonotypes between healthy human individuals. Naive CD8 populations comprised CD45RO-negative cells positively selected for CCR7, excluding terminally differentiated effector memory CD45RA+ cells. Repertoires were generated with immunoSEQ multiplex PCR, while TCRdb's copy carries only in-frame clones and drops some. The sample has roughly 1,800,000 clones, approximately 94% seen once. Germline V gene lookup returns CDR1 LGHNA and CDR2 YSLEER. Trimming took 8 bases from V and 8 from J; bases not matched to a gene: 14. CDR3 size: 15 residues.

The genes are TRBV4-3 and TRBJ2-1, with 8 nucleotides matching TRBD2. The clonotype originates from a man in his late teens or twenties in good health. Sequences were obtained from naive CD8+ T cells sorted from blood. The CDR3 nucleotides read TGCGCCAGCGGCCTCGCCCTTAGCGGGGCCGATGAGCAGTTCTTC. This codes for CASGLALSGADEQFF.